This T cell receptor (beta chain) emerged from a study of cytomegalovirus exposure and HLA in healthy donors. PCR used 60 Vbeta primers and 13 Jbeta primers. TCRdb's copy holds only in-frame clones and misses some; the assay was immunoSEQ multiplex PCR. This table has roughly 100,000 clones, roughly four fifths appearing once. Overall study results and limits: Most likely, a cluster of highly shared sequence variants arose as a sequencing artifact.

Likely unrecorded immune exposures existed in these nominally healthy donors. Worth noting for this clone: Antigen unknown.

This sequence originates from a man in his sixties in good health and CMV-seronegative. The material sequenced was PBMCs.

The CDR3 loop reads CASSRTSGANTGELFF. The DNA of the CDR3 is TGTGCCAGCTCCAGGACTAGCGGGGCCAACACCGGGGAGCTGTTTTTT. V and J are TRBV2 and TRBJ2-2; 12 nucleotides match TRBD2. Trimming took 8 bases from V and 2 from J; bases not matched to a gene: 6. The CDR3 has 16 residues. Germline V gene lookup returns CDR1 SNHLY and CDR2 FYNNEI.